This T cell receptor beta chain was observed in a study of post-analysis software for immune sequencing data (dated by TCRdb to the mid-2010s). Looking at the study overall: Recorded disease courses included relapsing-remitting, secondary progressive and progressive-relapsing multiple sclerosis, with some patients lacking subtype annotation. The multiple sclerosis patient repertoires were compared with some twelve previously published healthy control repertoires from donors aged roughly 6 to 27 years. A subset of samples was prepared in parallel using single-end sample barcoding, then pooled and co-amplified after Illumina adapter ligation. What the study reported, not specific to this receptor: Strong co-clustering of samples prepared in the same batch was shown by direct clustering with F measure, prompting a batch-effect correction. The multiple sclerosis patient group was slightly younger than the control group. Patients showed significantly higher frequencies than controls for roughly five TRBV segments, among them TRBV5-6, TRBV5-1 and TRBV20-1. Multiple sclerosis patients had significantly lower normalized Chao1 diversity than controls, a result that suggests substantial peripheral T-cell clonal expansion.

The library was produced with PCR. This sample was sequenced with an Illumina HiSeq 2500. Unique molecular identifiers were incorporated into TCR beta cDNA libraries to reduce PCR and sequencing biases. Per 1 to 10 million input T cells, approximately 500,000 cDNA molecules were obtained, such that each molecule approximated one T cell. The patient libraries were prepared and sequenced with the same protocol used for the earlier healthy control dataset. Within a given batch, samples were prepared together, multiplexed and sequenced on the same HiSeq lane. The original methods were these. Raw barcoded reads were processed with MIGEC, discarding single-read molecular identifier groups before consensus assembly and CDR3 extraction. Clonotype tables were post-analysed with VDJtools, and diversity was normalized by down-sampling all datasets to the smallest sample size. Repertoire overlap clustering matched CDR3 amino acid but not nucleotide sequences to correct batch-related cross-sample contamination. TCRdb handled the public reads itself, with Q25 trimming in fastp and clone calling in MiXCR, and kept productive beta chains. Each record represents a unique CDR3 protein, reported with the most common genes and DNA among its rows. The V and J calls here are based on TCRdb, not the publication. A total of approximately 730,000 distinct CDR3 sequences appear in this sample, around 42% of them only once. The top ten clones comprise roughly 4.4% of the sample.

From its cysteine to its phenylalanine, the CDR3 spans 16 amino acids. Just CDR3 DNA is preserved here, 48 bases in frame from base 1. Unmatched junction bases come to 9, with V trimmed by 5 bases and J by 9 bases. This clonotype was counted between two and nine times. Its antigen is still unknown. Within one base of it there is no much larger clone, and no base qualities were kept. To demonstrate the VDJtools post-analysis software, TCR beta repertoires were profiled from the peripheral blood of about 14 young patients with multiple sclerosis. Multiple sclerosis patients were children and adolescents aged about 6 to 15 years.

This receptor was obtained from a girl aged 10 to 17 with multiple sclerosis. The chain employs TRBV12-3 or TRBV12-4 and TRBJ2-1, with 14 bases aligning to TRBD2. The sequencing sample was made of blood. DNA sequence: TGTGCCAGCAGTCCCACCGGGACTAGCGGGAGAGGTGAGCAGTTCTTC. Translated, this is CASSPTGTSGRGEQFF.